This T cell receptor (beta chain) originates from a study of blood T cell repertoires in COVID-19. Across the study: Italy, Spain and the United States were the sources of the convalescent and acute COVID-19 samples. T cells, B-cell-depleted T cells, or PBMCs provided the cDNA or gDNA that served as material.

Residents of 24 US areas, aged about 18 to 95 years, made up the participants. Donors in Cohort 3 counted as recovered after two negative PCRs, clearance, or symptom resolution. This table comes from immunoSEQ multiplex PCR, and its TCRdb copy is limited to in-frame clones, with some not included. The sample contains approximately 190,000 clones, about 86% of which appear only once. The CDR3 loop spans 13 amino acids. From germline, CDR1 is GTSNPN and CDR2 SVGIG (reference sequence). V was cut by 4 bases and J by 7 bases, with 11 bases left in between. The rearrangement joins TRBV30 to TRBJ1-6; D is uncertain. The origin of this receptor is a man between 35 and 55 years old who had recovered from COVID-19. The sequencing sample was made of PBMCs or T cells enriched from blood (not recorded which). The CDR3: CAWKQLGNSPLHF. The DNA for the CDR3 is TGTGCCTGGAAACAGCTTGGAAATTCACCCCTCCACTTT.